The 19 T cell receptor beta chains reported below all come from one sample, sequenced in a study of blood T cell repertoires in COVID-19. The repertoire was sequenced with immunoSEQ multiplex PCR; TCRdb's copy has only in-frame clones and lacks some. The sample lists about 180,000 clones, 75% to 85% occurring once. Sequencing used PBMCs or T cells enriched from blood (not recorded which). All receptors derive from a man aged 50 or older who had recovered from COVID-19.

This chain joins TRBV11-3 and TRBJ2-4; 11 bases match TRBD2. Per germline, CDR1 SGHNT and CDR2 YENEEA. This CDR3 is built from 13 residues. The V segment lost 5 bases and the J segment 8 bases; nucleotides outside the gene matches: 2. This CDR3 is CASSQTSGDIQYF. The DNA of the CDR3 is TGTGCCAGCAGCCAGACTAGCGGGGACATTCAGTACTTC.

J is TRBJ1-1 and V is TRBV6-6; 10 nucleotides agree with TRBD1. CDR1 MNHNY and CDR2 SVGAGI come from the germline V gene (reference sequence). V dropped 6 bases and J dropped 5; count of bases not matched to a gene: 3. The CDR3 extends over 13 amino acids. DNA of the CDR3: TGTGCCAGCAGGACAGGGGGCAGAACTGAAGCTTTCTTT. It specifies CASRTGGRTEAFF.

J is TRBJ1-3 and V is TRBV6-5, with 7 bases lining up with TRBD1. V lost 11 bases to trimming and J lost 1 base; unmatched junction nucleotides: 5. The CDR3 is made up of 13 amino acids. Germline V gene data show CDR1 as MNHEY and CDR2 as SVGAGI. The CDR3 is CAGHRGSGNTIYF. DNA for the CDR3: TGTGCCGGACACAGGGGATCTGGAAACACCATATATTTT.

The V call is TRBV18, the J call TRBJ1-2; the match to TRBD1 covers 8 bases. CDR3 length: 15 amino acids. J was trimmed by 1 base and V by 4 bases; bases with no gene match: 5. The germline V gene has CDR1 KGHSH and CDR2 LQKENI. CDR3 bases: TGTGCCAGCTCACTAGGACAGGGAAATAACTATGGCTACACCTTC. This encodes CASSLGQGNNYGYTF.

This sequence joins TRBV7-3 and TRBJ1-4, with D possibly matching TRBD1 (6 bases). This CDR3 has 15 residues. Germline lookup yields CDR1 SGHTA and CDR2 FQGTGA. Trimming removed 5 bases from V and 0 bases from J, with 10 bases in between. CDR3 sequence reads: CASSPTGSTNEKLFF. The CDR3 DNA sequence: TGTGCCAGCAGCCCTACAGGGTCAACTAATGAAAAACTGTTTTTT.

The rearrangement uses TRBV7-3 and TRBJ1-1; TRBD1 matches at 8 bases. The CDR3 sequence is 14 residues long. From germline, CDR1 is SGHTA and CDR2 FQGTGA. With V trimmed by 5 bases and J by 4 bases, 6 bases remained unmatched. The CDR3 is CASSDRGVGTEAFF. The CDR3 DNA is TGTGCCAGCAGCGACAGGGGAGTTGGCACTGAAGCTTTCTTT.

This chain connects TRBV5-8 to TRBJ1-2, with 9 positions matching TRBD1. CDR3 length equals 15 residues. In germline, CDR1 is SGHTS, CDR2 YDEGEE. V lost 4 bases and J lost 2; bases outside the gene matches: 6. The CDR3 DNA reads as TGTGCCAGCAGCGTAATACAGGGGGCAAACTATGGCTACACCTTC. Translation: CASSVIQGANYGYTF.

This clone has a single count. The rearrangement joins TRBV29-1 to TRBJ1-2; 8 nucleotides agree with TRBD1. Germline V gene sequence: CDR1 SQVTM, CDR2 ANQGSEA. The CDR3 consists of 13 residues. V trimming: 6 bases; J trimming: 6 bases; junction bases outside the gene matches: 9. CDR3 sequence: CSVGSDRGNGYTF. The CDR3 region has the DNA TGCAGCGTCGGGTCTGACAGGGGTAATGGCTACACCTTC.

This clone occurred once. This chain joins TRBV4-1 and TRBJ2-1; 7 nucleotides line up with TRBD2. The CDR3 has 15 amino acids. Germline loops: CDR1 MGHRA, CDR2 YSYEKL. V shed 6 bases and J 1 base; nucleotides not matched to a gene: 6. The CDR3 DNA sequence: TGCGCCAGCAGTCCCAGCGGGGTTTCCTACAATGAGCAGTTCTTC. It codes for CASSPSGVSYNEQFF.

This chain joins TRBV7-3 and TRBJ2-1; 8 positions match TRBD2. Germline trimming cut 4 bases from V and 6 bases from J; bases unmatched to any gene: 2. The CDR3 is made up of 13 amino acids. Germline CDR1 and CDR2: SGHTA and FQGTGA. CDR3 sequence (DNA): TGTGCCAGCAGCTATAGCGGGGCCAATGAGCAGTTCTTC. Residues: CASSYSGANEQFF.

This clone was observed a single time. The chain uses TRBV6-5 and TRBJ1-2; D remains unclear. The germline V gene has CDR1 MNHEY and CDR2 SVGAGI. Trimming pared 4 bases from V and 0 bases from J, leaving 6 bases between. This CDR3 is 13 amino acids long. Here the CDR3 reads CASSFLSNYGYTF. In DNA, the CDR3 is TGTGCCAGCAGTTTTCTATCTAACTATGGCTACACCTTC.

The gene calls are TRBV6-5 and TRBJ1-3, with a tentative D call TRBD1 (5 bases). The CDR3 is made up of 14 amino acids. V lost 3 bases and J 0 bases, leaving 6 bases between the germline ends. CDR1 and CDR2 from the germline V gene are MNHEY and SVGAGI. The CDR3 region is CASSYDSSGNTIYF. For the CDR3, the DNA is TGTGCCAGCAGTTATGACAGCTCTGGAAACACCATATATTTT.

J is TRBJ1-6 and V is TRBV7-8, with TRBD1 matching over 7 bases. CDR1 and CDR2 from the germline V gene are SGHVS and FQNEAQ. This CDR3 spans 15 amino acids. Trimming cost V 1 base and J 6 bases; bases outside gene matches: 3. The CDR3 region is CASSLVAGGNSPLHF. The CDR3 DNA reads TGTGCCAGCAGCTTAGTTGCAGGGGGTAATTCACCCCTCCACTTT. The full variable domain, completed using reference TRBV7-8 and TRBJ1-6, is GAGVSQSPRYKVAKRGQDVALRCDPISGHVSLFWYQQALGQGPEFLTYFQNEAQLDKSGLPSDRFFAERPEGSVSTLKIQRTQQEDSAVYLCASSLVAGGNSPLHFGNGTRLTVT.

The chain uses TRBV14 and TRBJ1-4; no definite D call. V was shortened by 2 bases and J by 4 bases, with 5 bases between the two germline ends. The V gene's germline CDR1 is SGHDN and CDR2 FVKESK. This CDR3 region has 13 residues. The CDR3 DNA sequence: TGTGCCAGCAGCCAACAGTATAATGAAAAACTGTTTTTT. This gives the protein CASSQQYNEKLFF.

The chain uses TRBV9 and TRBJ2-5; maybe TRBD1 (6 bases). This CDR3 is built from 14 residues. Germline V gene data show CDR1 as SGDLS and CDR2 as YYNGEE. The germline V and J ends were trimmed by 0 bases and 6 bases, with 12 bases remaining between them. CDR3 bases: TGTGCCAGCAGCGTAGAAGGGGGATCCCAGACCCAGTACTTC. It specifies CASSVEGGSQTQYF.

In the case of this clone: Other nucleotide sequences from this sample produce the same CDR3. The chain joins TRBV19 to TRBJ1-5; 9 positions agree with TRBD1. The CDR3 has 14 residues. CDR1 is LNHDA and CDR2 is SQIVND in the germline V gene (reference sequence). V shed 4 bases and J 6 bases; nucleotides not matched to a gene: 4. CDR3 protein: CASSTTGGRQPQHF. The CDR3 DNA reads TGTGCCAGTAGTACTACAGGGGGCCGTCAGCCCCAGCATTTT.

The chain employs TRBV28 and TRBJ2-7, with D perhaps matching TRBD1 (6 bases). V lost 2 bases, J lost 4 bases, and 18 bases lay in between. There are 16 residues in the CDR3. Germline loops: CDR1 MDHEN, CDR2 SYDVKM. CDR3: CASSLASGTKRYEQYF. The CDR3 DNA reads TGTGCCAGCAGTTTAGCCTCCGGGACAAAGAGGTACGAGCAGTACTTC.

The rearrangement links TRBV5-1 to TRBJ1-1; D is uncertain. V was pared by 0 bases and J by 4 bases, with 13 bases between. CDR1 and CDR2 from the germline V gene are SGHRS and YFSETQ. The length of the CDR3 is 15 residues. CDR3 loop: CASSLELAVRTEAFF. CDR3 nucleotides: TGCGCCAGCAGCTTGGAGTTAGCTGTGCGCACTGAAGCTTTCTTT.

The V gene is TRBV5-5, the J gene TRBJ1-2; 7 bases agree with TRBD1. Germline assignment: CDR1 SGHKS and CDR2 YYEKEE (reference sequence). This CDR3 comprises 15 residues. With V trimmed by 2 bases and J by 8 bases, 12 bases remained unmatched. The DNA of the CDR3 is TGTGCCAGCAGCTTTGGCGGAATGACAGGGTTAGGCTACACCTTC. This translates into CASSFGGMTGLGYTF.